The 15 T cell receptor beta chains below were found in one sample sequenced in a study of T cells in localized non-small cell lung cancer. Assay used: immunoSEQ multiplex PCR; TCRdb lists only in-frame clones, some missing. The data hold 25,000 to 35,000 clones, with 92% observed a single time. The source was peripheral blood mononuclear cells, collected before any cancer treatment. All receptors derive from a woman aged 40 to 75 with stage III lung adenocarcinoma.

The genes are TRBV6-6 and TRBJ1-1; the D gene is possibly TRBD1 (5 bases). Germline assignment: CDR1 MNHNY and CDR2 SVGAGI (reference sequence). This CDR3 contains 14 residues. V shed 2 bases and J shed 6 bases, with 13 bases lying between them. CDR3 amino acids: CASSYGGFVAEAFF. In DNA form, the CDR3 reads TGTGCCAGCAGTTACGGGGGTTTTGTAGCTGAAGCTTTCTTT.

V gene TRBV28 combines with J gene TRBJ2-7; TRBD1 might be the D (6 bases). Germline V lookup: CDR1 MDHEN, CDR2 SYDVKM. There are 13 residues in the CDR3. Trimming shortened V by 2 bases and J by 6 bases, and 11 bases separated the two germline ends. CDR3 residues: CASSLPGQSEQYF. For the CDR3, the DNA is TGTGCCAGCAGTTTACCGGGACAAAGCGAGCAGTACTTC.

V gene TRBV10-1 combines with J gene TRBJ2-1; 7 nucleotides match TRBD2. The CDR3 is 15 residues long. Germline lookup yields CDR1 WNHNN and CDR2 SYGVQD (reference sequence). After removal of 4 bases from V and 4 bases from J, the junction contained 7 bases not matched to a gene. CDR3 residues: CASSAEGGTYNEQFF. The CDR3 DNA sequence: TGCGCCAGCAGTGCAGAGGGAGGGACTTACAATGAGCAGTTCTTC.

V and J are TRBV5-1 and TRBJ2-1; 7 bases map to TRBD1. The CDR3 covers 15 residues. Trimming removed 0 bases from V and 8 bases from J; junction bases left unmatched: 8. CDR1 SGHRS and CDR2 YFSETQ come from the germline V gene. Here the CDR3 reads CASSLDRGSFDEQFF. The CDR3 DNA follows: TGCGCCAGCAGCTTGGACAGGGGATCCTTCGATGAGCAGTTCTTC.

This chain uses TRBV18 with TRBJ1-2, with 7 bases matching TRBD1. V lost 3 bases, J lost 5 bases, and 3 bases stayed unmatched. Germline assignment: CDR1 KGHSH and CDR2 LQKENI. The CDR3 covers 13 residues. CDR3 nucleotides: TGTGCCAGCTCACCCGACAGGGAATATGGCTACACCTTC. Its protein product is CASSPDREYGYTF. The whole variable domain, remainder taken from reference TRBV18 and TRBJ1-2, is NAGVMQNPRHLVRRRGQEARLRCSPMKGHSHVYWYRQLPEEGLKFMVYLQKENIIDESGMPKERFSAEFPKEGPSILRIQQVVRGDSAAYFCASSPDREYGYTFGSGTRLTVV.

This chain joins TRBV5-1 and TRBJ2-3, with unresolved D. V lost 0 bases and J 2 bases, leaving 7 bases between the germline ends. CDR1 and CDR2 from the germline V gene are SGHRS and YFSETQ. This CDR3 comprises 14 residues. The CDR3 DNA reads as TGCGCCAGCAGCTTGGGTCGTATCACAGATACGCAGTATTTT. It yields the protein CASSLGRITDTQYF.

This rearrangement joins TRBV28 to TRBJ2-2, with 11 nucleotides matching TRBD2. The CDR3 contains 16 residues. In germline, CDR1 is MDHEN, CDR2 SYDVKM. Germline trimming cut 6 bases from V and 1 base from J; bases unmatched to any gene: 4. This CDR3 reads CASSPGLAGNTGELFF. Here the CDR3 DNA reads TGTGCCAGCAGCCCTGGACTAGCGGGGAACACCGGGGAGCTGTTTTTT.

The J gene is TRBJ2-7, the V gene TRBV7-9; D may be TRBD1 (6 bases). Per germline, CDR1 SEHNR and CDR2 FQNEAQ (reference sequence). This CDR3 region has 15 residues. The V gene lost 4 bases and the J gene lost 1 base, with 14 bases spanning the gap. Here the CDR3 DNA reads TGTGCCAGCAGCTCGGGGACACCAGCATCCTACGAGCAGTACTTC. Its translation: CASSSGTPASYEQYF. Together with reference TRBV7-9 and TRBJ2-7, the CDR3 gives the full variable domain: DTGVSQNPRHKITKRGQNVTFRCDPISEHNRLYWYRQTLGQGPEFLTYFQNEAQLEKSRLLSDRFSAERPKGSFSTLEIQRTEQGDSAMYLCASSSGTPASYEQYFGPGTRLTVT.

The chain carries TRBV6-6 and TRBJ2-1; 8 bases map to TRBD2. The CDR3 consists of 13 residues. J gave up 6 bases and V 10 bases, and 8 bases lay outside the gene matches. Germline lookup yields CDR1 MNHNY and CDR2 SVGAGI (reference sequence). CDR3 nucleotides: TGTGCCACCCTAGCGGGCCTCCTCAATGAGCAGTTCTTC. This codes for CATLAGLLNEQFF.

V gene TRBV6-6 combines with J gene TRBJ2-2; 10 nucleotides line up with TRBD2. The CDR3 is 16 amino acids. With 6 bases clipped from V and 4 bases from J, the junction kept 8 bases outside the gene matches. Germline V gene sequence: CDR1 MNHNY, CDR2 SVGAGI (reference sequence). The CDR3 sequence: CASRVNSGRSTGELFF. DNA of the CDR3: TGTGCCAGCAGGGTGAATAGCGGGAGGTCCACCGGGGAGCTGTTTTTT.

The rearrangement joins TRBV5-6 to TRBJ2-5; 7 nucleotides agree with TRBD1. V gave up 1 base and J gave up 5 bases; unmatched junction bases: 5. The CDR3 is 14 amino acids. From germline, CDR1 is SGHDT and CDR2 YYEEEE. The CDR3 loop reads CASSLKGAGETQYF. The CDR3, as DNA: TGTGCCAGCAGCTTGAAGGGGGCTGGGGAGACCCAGTACTTC.

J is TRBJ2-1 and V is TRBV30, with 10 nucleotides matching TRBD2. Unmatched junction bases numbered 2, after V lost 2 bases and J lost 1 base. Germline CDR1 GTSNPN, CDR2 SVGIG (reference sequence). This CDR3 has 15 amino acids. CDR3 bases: TGTGCCTGGAGTAAACTAGCGGGGTCCTACAATGAGCAGTTCTTC. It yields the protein CAWSKLAGSYNEQFF.

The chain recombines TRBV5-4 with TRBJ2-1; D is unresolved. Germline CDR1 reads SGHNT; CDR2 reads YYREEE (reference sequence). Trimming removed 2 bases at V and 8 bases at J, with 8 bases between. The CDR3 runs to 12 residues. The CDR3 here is CASSLGFDEQFF. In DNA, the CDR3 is TGTGCCAGCAGCTTAGGGTTTGATGAGCAGTTCTTC.

The DNA of the CDR3 is TGTGCCAGCAGACTCAATCTGGGATCCTATGGCTACACCTTC. Residues: CASRLNLGSYGYTF. V gene TRBV2 combines with J gene TRBJ1-2, with D uncertain. This CDR3 is built from 14 residues. V was cut by 6 bases and J by 4 bases, with 15 bases left in between. Per the germline V gene, CDR1 is SNHLY and CDR2 is FYNNEI.

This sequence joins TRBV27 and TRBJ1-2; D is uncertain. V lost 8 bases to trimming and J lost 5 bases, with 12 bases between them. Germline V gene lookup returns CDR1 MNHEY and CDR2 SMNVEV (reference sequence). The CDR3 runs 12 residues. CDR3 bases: TGTGCCAGCCGATCGTCGGGGTATGGCTACACCTTC. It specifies CASRSSGYGYTF.